This is a list of T cell receptor beta chains from one sample in a study of blood T cell repertoires in COVID-19. TCRdb's table, derived via immunoSEQ multiplex PCR, lists solely in-frame clones and lacks some. Of 90,000 to 120,000 clones in the sample, approximately 90% were seen once. Sample: peripheral blood. The receptors were gathered from a woman aged 30 to 39 with acute or convalescent COVID-19. Each CDR3 is given with its conserved first and last residue. The D gene is left open where the match is weak. Some rows mark clone size as missing; the rest say once, few, many or name a class of expanded clone.

TRBJ1-1 | NA | few | TRBV14 | TGTGCCAGCAGCCAAGACGGGAGAGGTGAAGCTTTCTTT | CASSQDGRGEAFF
TRBJ1-2 | NA | NA | TRBV9 | TGTGCCAGCAGCGTAGACCCCAGGCCTAACTATGGCTACACCTTC | CASSVDPRPNYGYTF
TRBJ2-1 | NA | once | TRBV7-3 | TGTGCCAGCAGCTACACAGGAGAAAACTACAATGAGCAGTTCTTC | CASSYTGENYNEQFF
TRBJ2-7 | NA | NA | TRBV6-5 | TGTGCCAGCAGTTACACAGGGAGGGTCGGCGAGCAGTACTTC | CASSYTGRVGEQYF
TRBJ1-5 | NA | NA | TRBV18 | TGTGCCAGCTCCCAGCAGGATAGCAATCAGCCCCAGCATTTT | CASSQQDSNQPQHF
TRBJ1-2 | TRBD1 | NA | TRBV4-2 | TGTGCCAGCAGCCAAGAAGGGACAGGGGGCACGGTAGGCTACACCTTC | CASSQEGTGGTVGYTF
TRBJ1-1 | TRBD1 | NA | TRBV19 | TGTGCCAGTAGTAAACTACAGGGGGGCACTGAAGCTTTCTTT | CASSKLQGGTEAFF
TRBJ1-2 | NA | NA | TRBV20-1 | TGCAGTGCTCCCAGGACTGACCTACCCACCTTC | CSAPRTDLPTF
TRBJ1-3 | NA | few | TRBV7-9 | TGTGCCAGCAGCTTCCAGTCCTCTGGAAACACCATATATTTT | CASSFQSSGNTIYF
TRBJ2-1 | NA | NA | TRBV7-9 | TGTGCCAGCAGCTCCAATAGCGGCAGCTCCTACAATGAGCAGTTCTTC | CASSSNSGSSYNEQFF
TRBJ1-5 | NA | NA | TRBV19 | TGTGCCAGTAGTATTCGGGGGGATAGCAATCAGCCCCAGCATTTT | CASSIRGDSNQPQHF
TRBJ1-2 | TRBD1 | NA | TRBV14 | TGTGCCAGCAGCCAACGACAACAGGGGTCGGGCTACACCTTC | CASSQRQQGSGYTF
TRBJ2-2 | TRBD2 | NA | TRBV5-4 | TGTGCCAGCAGCTCCCGTCTAGCGGAGGTGTATACCGGGGAGCTGTTTTTT | CASSSRLAEVYTGELFF
TRBJ2-7 | NA | NA | TRBV5-1 | TGCGCCAGCAGCTTGGTGCAAGGGGTCGGTGAGCAGTACTTC | CASSLVQGVGEQYF
TRBJ1-2 | TRBD1 | NA | TRBV20-1 | TGCAGCGGGACAGGGGGCTATGGCTACACCTTC | CSGTGGYGYTF
TRBJ1-3 | NA | NA | TRBV28 | TGTGCCAGCAGTTTCCTATCTGGAAACACCATATATTTT | CASSFLSGNTIYF
TRBJ2-1 | TRBD2 | NA | TRBV6-5 | TGTGCCAGCAGTTACTCGGAATTAGCGGGGTACAATGAGCAGTTCTTC | CASSYSELAGYNEQFF
TRBJ1-1 | NA | NA | TRBV6-5 | TGTGCCAGCAGTTACCGGACTAACACTGAAGCTTTCTTT | CASSYRTNTEAFF
TRBJ1-5 | NA | NA | TRBV9 | TGTGCCAGCAGCTCCTCGGGGGGGAGTCAGCCCCAGCATTTT | CASSSSGGSQPQHF
TRBJ1-2 | TRBD1 | NA | TRBV4-2 | TGTGCCAGCAGCCAAGGGGGAAACAGGGGGAGCTATGGCTACACCTTC | CASSQGGNRGSYGYTF
TRBJ2-1 | NA | NA | TRBV5-8 | TGTGCCAGCAGCCAAAGGTACAGACTAGAGCAGTTCTTC | CASSQRYRLEQFF
TRBJ2-1 | TRBD1 | NA | TRBV27 | TGTGCCAGCAGTTTAGTTGGGACAGGGACGGGGAATGAGCAGTTCTTC | CASSLVGTGTGNEQFF
TRBJ1-1 | TRBD1 | NA | TRBV28 | TGTGCCAGCAGTTTATGGGACAGGTACACTGAAGCTTTCTTT | CASSLWDRYTEAFF
TRBJ2-4 | NA | NA | TRBV6-2/TRBV6-3 | TGTGCCAGCAGTTCGGGCATTCAGTACTTC | CASSSGIQYF
TRBJ1-1 | NA | NA | TRBV18 | TGTGCCAGCTCACCCCGTCCGGAGGGTTCTGAAGCTTTCTTT | CASSPRPEGSEAFF
TRBJ1-5 | NA | NA | TRBV28 | TGTGCCAGTTCGACCGTTGGAGCTAACCGCCATAGCAATCAGCCCCAGCATTTT | CASSTVGANRHSNQPQHF
TRBJ2-5 | TRBD1 | NA | TRBV30 | TGTGCCTGGAGTGTAGGGACAGGGTCGAAGACCCAGTACTTC | CAWSVGTGSKTQYF
TRBJ1-1 | TRBD1 | NA | TRBV29-1 | TGCAGCTCCTTGACAGGGTCTGAAGCTTTCTTT | CSSLTGSEAFF
TRBJ2-3 | NA | NA | TRBV11-2 | TGTGCCAGCAGCTCCAATTCTCGGACGCAGTATTTT | CASSSNSRTQYF
TRBJ1-1 | NA | NA | TRBV5-5 | TGTGCCAGCAGCTTTACGGGGGTGGGCACTGAAGCTTTCTTT | CASSFTGVGTEAFF
TRBJ2-3 | NA | NA | TRBV18 | TGTGCCAGCTCACCCCGAGGCACAGATACGCAGTATTTT | CASSPRGTDTQYF
TRBJ2-7 | TRBD2 | NA | TRBV30 | TGTGCCTGGAGAAGCCTAGCGGGCGAGCAGTACTTC | CAWRSLAGEQYF
TRBJ2-7 | NA | once | TRBV9 | TGTGCCAGCAGCGTAGATGGGACACTCTACGAGCAGTACTTC | CASSVDGTLYEQYF
TRBJ1-1 | TRBD1 | NA | TRBV18 | TGTGCCAGCTCAATGGGACAGTTTAACACTGAAGCTTTCTTT | CASSMGQFNTEAFF
TRBJ2-2 | TRBD1 | NA | TRBV28 | TGTGCCAGCAGCAACAGGGGGCTGGTTGAGAACACCGGGGAGCTGTTTTTT | CASSNRGLVENTGELFF
TRBJ2-1 | NA | NA | TRBV7-3 | TGTGCCAGCAGCTTAACCCCCCTGGCATTTGACTACAATGAGCAGTTCTTC | CASSLTPLAFDYNEQFF
TRBJ2-1 | NA | NA | TRBV7-8 | TGTGCCAGCAGCCCCCAGTCTAGCTCCTACAATGAGCAGTTCTTC | CASSPQSSSYNEQFF
TRBJ2-5 | NA | NA | TRBV27 | TGTGCCAGCAGTTTTGCATCCGGAGAGACCCAGTACTTC | CASSFASGETQYF